This TCR beta chain was profiled in a study of vaccination and CD4 T cells after COVID-19. Background on the study: Stimulation of the cells used overlapping spike peptide pools from SARS-CoV-2 and from the common cold coronaviruses HCoV-NL63, HCoV-OC43 and HCoV-229E.

In the case of this clonotype: Its antigen is not identified.

The Oncomine TCR Beta short-read assay sequenced DNA from cultured CD4+ T cells. TCRdb redid the calling of the PCR reads with MiXCR, one entry per CDR3 protein. The sample lists about 9,100 distinct CDR3 sequences; roughly three fifths were seen once. The treatment here: approximately 10-day PBMC culture with coronavirus spike peptide pools or control peptides (ViraFEST assay). Study results and caveats: When vaccine-specific clones from convalescent patients were examined, 304 of 307 were spike mono-reactive.

V lost 5 bases and J lost 5; bases outside the gene matches: 8. CDR3 length: 14 amino acids. Germline values: CDR1 LNHDA, CDR2 SQIVND (reference sequence). The sample comprised CD4+ T cells from blood, cultured in vitro. The chain joins TRBV19 to TRBJ2-7; 8 nucleotides agree with TRBD1. The sequence was collected from a human donor who had recovered from COVID-19. The CDR3 loop reads CASSSGQGIDEQYF. Written as DNA, the CDR3 is TGTGCCAGTAGTTCAGGACAGGGAATCGACGAGCAGTACTTC.